This T cell receptor (beta chain) was retrieved from a study of CD8 T cells in ankylosing spondylitis. Study-wide findings and caveats: Significantly higher representation of disease-linked clones was reported for matched ankylosing spondylitis synovial fluid. Made up of eight highly homologous variants, a TCR beta motif appeared characteristic of ankylosing spondylitis blood.

MiXCR, run by TCRdb on the 5' RACE reads, gives a single entry per CDR3 protein. This table has some 800,000 distinct CDR3 sequences, about 11% appearing once. This clonotype was picked up many times. Its antigen remains unknown. Trimming removed 0 bases from V and 7 bases from J, with 7 bases in between. This CDR3 comprises 13 residues. Germline CDR1 SGHAT, CDR2 FQNNGV. This clonotype originated in a male donor with ankylosing spondylitis. The V gene is TRBV11-2, the J gene TRBJ2-1; D is ambiguous. The sequencing input was blood, either unsorted or a sorted T cell fraction (not recorded which). CDR3 coding DNA: TGTGCCAGCAGCTTAGAGCGGTTAAATGAGCAGTTCTTC. Translation gives CASSLERLNEQFF.